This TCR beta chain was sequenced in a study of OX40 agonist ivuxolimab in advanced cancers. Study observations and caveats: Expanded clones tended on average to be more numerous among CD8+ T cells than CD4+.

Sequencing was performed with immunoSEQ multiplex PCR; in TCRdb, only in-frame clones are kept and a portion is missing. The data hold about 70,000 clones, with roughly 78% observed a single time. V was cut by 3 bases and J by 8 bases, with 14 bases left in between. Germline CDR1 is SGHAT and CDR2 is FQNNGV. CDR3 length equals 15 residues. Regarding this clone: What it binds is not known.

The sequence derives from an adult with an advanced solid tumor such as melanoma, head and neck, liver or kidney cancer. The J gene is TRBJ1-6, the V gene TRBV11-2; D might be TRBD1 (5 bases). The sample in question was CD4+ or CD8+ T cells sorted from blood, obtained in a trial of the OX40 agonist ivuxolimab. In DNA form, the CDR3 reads TGTGCCAGCAGCTTCGGGGGTATAAAGGATTCACCCCTCCACTTT. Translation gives CASSFGGIKDSPLHF.